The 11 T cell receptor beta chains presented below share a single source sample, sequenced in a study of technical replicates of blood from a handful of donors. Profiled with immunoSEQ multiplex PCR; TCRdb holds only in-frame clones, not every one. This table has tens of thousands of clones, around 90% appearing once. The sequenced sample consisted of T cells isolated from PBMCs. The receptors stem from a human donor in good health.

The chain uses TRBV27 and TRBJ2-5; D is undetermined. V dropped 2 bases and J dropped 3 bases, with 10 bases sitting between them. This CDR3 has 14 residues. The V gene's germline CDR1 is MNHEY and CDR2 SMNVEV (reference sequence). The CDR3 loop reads CASSLTVQKETQYF. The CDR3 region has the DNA TGTGCCAGCAGTTTAACAGTACAGAAAGAGACCCAGTACTTC.

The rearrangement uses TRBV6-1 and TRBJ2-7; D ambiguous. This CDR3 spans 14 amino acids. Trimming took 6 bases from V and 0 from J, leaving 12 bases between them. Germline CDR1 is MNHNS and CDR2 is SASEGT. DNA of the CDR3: TGTGCCAGCAGAGTCAATGCTAACTCCTACGAGCAGTACTTC. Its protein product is CASRVNANSYEQYF.

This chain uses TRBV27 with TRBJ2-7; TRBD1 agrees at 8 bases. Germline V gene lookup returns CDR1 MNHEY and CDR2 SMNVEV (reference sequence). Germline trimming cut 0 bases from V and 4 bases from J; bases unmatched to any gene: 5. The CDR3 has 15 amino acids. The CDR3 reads CASSLSGTGPYEQYF. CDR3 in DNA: TGTGCCAGCAGTTTATCCGGGACAGGCCCTTACGAGCAGTACTTC.

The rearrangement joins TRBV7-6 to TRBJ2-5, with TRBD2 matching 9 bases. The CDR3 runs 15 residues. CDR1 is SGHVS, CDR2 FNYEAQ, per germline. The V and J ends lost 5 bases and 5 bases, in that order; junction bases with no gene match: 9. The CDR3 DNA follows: TGTGCCAGCAGCCCCTATAGCGGGAGTGGGGAGACCCAGTACTTC. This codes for CASSPYSGSGETQYF.

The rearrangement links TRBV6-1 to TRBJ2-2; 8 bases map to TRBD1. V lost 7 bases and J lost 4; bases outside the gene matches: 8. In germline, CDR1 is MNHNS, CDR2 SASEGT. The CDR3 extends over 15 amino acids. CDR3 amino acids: CASTGQGPFTGELFF. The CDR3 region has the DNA TGTGCCAGCACCGGACAGGGTCCCTTCACCGGGGAGCTGTTTTTT.

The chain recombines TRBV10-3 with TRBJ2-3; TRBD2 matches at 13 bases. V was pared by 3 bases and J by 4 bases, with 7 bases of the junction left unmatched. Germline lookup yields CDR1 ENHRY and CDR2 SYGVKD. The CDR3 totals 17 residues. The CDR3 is CAISEGLAGVKSDTQYF. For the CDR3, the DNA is TGTGCCATCAGTGAAGGACTAGCGGGAGTTAAATCAGATACGCAGTATTTT.

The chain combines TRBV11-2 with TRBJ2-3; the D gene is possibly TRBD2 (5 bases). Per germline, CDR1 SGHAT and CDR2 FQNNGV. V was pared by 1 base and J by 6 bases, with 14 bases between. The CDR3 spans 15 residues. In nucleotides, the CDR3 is TGTGCCAGCAGCTTAGTGTATACTAGATGGGATACGCAGTATTTT. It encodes CASSLVYTRWDTQYF.

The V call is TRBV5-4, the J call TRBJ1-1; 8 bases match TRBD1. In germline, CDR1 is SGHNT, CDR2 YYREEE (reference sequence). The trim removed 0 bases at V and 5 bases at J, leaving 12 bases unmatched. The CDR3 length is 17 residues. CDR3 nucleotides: TGTGCCAGCAGCTTGGACGGGACAGGCGTAGGGTGGACTGAAGCTTTCTTT. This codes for CASSLDGTGVGWTEAFF.

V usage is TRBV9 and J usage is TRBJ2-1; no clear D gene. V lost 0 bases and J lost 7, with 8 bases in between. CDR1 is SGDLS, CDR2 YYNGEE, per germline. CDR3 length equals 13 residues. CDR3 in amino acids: CASSVGGLNEQFF. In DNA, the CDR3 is TGTGCCAGCAGCGTAGGCGGTCTTAATGAGCAGTTCTTC.

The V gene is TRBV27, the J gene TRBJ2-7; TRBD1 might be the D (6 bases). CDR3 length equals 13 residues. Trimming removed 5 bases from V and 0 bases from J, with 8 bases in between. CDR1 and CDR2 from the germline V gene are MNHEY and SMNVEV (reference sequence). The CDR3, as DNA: TGTGCCAGCAGTGAGGACAGCTCCTACGAGCAGTACTTC. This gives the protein CASSEDSSYEQYF.

The CDR3 DNA reads as TGTGCCAGCACTGGACTAGAGGAGACCCAGTACTTC. This translates into CASTGLEETQYF. The chain combines TRBV6-6 with TRBJ2-5, with TRBD2 matching over 7 bases. V gave up 7 bases and J gave up 5 bases; unmatched junction bases: 4. The CDR3 extends over 12 amino acids. The germline gives CDR1 MNHNY, CDR2 SVGAGI (reference sequence).